The 13 T cell receptor beta chains below come from one sample, sequenced in a study of beta chain features in type 1 diabetes (dated by TCRdb to about 2018). The investigation overall reported the following: A moderate but significant shortening of TCRB CDR3 length was observed in type 1 diabetes patients in all four CD4+ subsets.

The antigens of these receptors remain unknown. Libraries were built with the immunoSEQ multiplex PCR assay. The entire isolated RNA was reverse transcribed using the High Capacity cDNA Reverse Transcription Kit, and thus expressed TCRB transcripts were sequenced. What TCRdb holds here is the immuneACCESS table cut down to in-frame rearrangements. Part of the clones is not present; checked against another copy, under half of the missing clones reflect an unresolved V gene, and the others are unexplained. A total of around 140,000 clones appear in this sample, 7.5% to 9.5% of them only once. Approximately 0.7% of the sample is in the top ten clones. Sequenced material: central memory CD4+ T cells from blood. These receptors were taken from a young man with type 1 diabetes.

This clone was detected a few times. This sequence joins TRBV27 and TRBJ2-5, with 7 bases fitting TRBD2. The germline V gene encodes CDR1 MNHEY and CDR2 SMNVEV (reference sequence). The ends lost 7 bases at V and 3 bases at J; junction bases unmatched: 11. The CDR3 spans 15 residues. The CDR3 bases are TGTGCCAGCAACGAAAGCGGGGCACACGAAGAGACCCAGTACTTC. It yields the protein CASNESGAHEETQYF.

The CDR3: CASRPGTGLTEAFF. CDR3 nucleotides: TGCGCCAGCAGACCCGGGACAGGGCTCACTGAAGCTTTCTTT. This chain uses TRBV5-1 with TRBJ1-1; 9 positions agree with TRBD1. The germline V gene encodes CDR1 SGHRS and CDR2 YFSETQ. V shed 5 bases and J 4 bases; nucleotides not matched to a gene: 6. There are 14 residues in the CDR3.

This clone was observed at least ten times. The rearrangement uses TRBV2 and TRBJ1-6; perhaps TRBD1 as D (6 bases). The germline gives CDR1 SNHLY, CDR2 FYNNEI. The CDR3 totals 15 residues. Trimming pared 6 bases from V and 3 bases from J, leaving 12 bases between. The CDR3 nucleotides are TGTGCCAGCAGAGCCCAGACAGGCTATAATTCACCCCTCCACTTT. The encoded protein is CASRAQTGYNSPLHF.

At least ten counts were recorded for this clone. This rearrangement joins TRBV7-2 to TRBJ2-6, with D possibly matching TRBD2 (5 bases). V lost 3 bases to trimming and J lost 0 bases, with 6 bases between them. Germline V lookup: CDR1 SGHTA, CDR2 FQGNSA. The CDR3 contains 15 residues. The CDR3 spells CASSFEGSGANVLTF. The CDR3 DNA reads TGTGCCAGCAGCTTCGAGGGCTCTGGGGCCAACGTCCTGACTTTC.

This clone was detected only a few times. This sequence joins TRBV7-2 and TRBJ1-5; D is undetermined. There are 13 residues in the CDR3. The germline CDR1 and CDR2 sequences are SGHTA and FQGNSA. Trimming pared 1 base from V and 7 bases from J, leaving 8 bases between. The CDR3 DNA is TGTGCCAGCAGCTTAGATCTTTTCCAGCCCCAGCATTTT. Residues: CASSLDLFQPQHF.

Ten or more counts support this clone. The chain couples TRBV30 to TRBJ1-6; D remains ambiguous. CDR1 is GTSNPN and CDR2 is SVGIG in the germline V gene (reference sequence). This CDR3 contains 15 residues. The chain's CDR3 is CARRESSSYNSPLHF. DNA for the CDR3: TGTGCGAGGAGAGAGTCAAGCTCCTATAATTCACCCCTCCACTTT. The whole variable domain, remainder taken from reference TRBV30 and TRBJ1-6, is SQTIHQWPATLVQPVGSPLSLECTVEGTSNPNLYWYRQAAGRGLQLLFYSVGIGQISSEVPQNLSASRPQDRQFILSSKKLLLSDSGFYLCARRESSSYNSPLHFGNGTRLTVT.

This clone was observed a few times. The rearrangement joins TRBV19 to TRBJ2-5; 7 bases are shared with TRBD1. The CDR3 extends over 14 amino acids. CDR1 LNHDA and CDR2 SQIVND come from the germline V gene (reference sequence). Trimming cost V 1 base and J 4 bases; bases outside gene matches: 3. CDR3 sequence (DNA): TGTGCCAGTAGTATAGGGACAGGTGGAGAGACCCAGTACTTC. Translation gives CASSIGTGGETQYF. The entire variable domain, with the rest obtained from reference TRBV19 and TRBJ2-5, is as follows: DGGITQSPKYLFRKEGQNVTLSCEQNLNHDAMYWYRQDPGQGLRLIYYSQIVNDFQKGDIAEGYSVSREKKESFPLTVTSAQKNPTAFYLCASSIGTGGETQYFGPGTRLLVL.

This clone was counted between two and nine times. This sequence joins TRBV5-4 and TRBJ2-5; possible D gene TRBD2, 7 bases. This CDR3 contains 18 residues. The germline CDR1 and CDR2 sequences are SGHNT and YYREEE (reference sequence). Trimming pared 4 bases from V and 0 bases from J, leaving 22 bases between. The CDR3 reads CASSQDLLGAGDQETQYF. The CDR3 DNA reads TGTGCCAGCAGCCAAGACCTTTTGGGGGCGGGGGACCAAGAGACCCAGTACTTC. The variable domain in full, completed from reference TRBV5-4 and TRBJ2-5, reads ETGVTQSPTHLIKTRGQQVTLRCSSQSGHNTVSWYQQALGQGPQFIFQYYREEENGRGNFPPRFSGLQFPNYSSELNVNALELDDSALYLCASSQDLLGAGDQETQYFGPGTRLLVL.

Concerning this clone: This same CDR3 is encoded by further DNA sequences in the sample. V is TRBV30 and J is TRBJ2-7; perhaps TRBD1 as D (5 bases). Germline V gene sequence: CDR1 GTSNPN, CDR2 SVGIG (reference sequence). Between the trimmed V and J ends, which lost 2 bases and 4 bases, there was a span of 6 bases. This CDR3 has 11 residues. Written as DNA, the CDR3 is TGTGCCTGGAGTAGGGGATACGAGCAGTACTTC. Its protein is CAWSRGYEQYF.

Remarks on this clone: A read error may produce the germline difference seen at one junction end. The chain is built from TRBV7-7 and TRBJ1-2; 8 positions match TRBD1. There are 13 residues in the CDR3. Germline V gene sequence: CDR1 SSHAT, CDR2 FNYEAQ (reference sequence). The CDR3 sequence is CASSPGQGYGYTF. For the CDR3, the DNA is TGTGCTAGCAGCCCCGGACAGGGCTATGGCTACACCTTC.

The V call is TRBV19, the J call TRBJ1-2, with 10 bases identical to TRBD1. Germline-derived CDR1 and CDR2 are LNHDA and SQIVND (reference sequence). The J segment lost 8 bases and the V segment lost 5 bases, leaving 8 bases of the junction unmatched. This CDR3 is built from 14 residues. The DNA for the CDR3 is TGTGCCAGTAGTTCCGGACAGGGGGATCGCGGCTACACCTTC. This sequence encodes CASSSGQGDRGYTF.

The sample holds a few counts of this clone. The rearrangement joins TRBV7-9 to TRBJ1-2; D is undetermined. This CDR3 is 13 amino acids long. Germline lookup yields CDR1 SEHNR and CDR2 FQNEAQ (reference sequence). The V end was cut by 3 bases, the J end by 4 bases, with 9 bases between. The CDR3 DNA follows: TGTGCCAGCAGCTTTGCGGGATCCTATGGCTACACCTTC. Translation gives CASSFAGSYGYTF.

The sample holds one count of this clone. This rearrangement joins TRBV9 to TRBJ2-3; 7 bases map to TRBD2. From germline, CDR1 is SGDLS and CDR2 YYNGEE. The CDR3 covers 16 residues. The trim removed 7 bases at V and 3 bases at J, leaving 14 bases unmatched. CDR3 nucleotide sequence: TGTGCCAGCCAATCCTCGGGCGGGGGTATGACAGATACGCAGTATTTT. Residues: CASQSSGGGMTDTQYF.